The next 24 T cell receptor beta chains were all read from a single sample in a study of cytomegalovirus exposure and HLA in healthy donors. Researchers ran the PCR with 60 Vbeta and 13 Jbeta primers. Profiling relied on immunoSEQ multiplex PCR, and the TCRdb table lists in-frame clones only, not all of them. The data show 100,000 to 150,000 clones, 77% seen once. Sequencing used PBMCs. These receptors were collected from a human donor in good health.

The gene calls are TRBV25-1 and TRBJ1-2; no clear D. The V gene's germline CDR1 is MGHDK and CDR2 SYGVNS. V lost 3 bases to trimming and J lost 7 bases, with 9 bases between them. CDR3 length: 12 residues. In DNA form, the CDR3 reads TGTGCCAGCAGTGACTATGAGGGTGGCTACACCTTC. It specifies CASSDYEGGYTF.

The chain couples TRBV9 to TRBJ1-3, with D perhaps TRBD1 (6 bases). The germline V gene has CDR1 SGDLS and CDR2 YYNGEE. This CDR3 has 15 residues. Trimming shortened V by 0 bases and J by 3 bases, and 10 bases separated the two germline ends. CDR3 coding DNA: TGTGCCAGCAGCGTAGGGAACAGGGATGGAAACACCATATATTTT. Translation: CASSVGNRDGNTIYF. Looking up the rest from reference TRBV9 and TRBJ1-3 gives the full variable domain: DSGVTQTPKHLITATGQRVTLRCSPRSGDLSVYWYQQSLDQGLQFLIQYYNGEERAKGNILERFSAQQFPDLHSELNLSSLELGDSALYFCASSVGNRDGNTIYFGEGSWLTVV.

The chain's CDR3 is CASSQDNAGGYEQYF. Written as DNA, the CDR3 is TGCGCCAGCAGCCAAGATAATGCGGGCGGCTACGAGCAGTACTTC. This chain links TRBV4-1 with TRBJ2-7; D is perhaps TRBD2 (5 bases). The CDR3 spans 15 residues. Trimming cost V 0 bases and J 3 bases, with 12 bases left between them. CDR1 MGHRA and CDR2 YSYEKL come from the germline V gene.

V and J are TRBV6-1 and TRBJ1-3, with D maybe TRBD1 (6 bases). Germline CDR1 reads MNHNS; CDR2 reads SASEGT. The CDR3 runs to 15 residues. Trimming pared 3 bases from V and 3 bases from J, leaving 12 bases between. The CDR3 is CASSDRGRDGNTIYF. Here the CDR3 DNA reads TGTGCCAGCAGTGACAGGGGAAGGGATGGAAACACCATATATTTT.

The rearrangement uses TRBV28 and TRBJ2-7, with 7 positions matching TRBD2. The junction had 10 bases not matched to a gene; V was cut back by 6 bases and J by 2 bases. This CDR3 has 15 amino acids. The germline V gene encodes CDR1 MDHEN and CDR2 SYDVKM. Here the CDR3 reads CASRGGGEGPYEQYF. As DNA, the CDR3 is TGTGCCAGCAGGGGGGGAGGGGAGGGACCCTACGAGCAGTACTTC.

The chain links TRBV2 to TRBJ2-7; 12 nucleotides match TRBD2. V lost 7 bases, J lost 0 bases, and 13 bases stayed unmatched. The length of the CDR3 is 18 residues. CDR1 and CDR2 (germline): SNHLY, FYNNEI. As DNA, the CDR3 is TGTGCCAGCACCCTGACGACTAGCGGGAGCCATAGCTCCTACGAGCAGTACTTC. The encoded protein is CASTLTTSGSHSSYEQYF. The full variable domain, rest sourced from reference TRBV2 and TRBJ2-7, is EPEVTQTPSHQVTQMGQEVILRCVPISNHLYFYWYRQILGQKVEFLVSFYNNEISEKSEIFDDQFSVERPDGSNFTLKIRSTKLEDSAMYFCASTLTTSGSHSSYEQYFGPGTRLTVT.

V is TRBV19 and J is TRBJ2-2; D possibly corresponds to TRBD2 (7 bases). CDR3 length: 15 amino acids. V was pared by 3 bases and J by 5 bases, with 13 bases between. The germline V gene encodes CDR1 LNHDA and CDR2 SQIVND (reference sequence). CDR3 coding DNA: TGTGCCAGTAGTATCTCAGGGGAGGGAACCGGGGAGCTGTTTTTT. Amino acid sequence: CASSISGEGTGELFF.

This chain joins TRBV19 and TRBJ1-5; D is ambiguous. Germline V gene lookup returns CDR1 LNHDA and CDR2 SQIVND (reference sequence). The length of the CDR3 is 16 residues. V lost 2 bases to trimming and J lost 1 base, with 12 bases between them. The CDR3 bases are TGTGCCAGTAGTATAAGGAGGGTCAGGAGCAATCAGCCCCAGCATTTT. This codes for CASSIRRVRSNQPQHF.

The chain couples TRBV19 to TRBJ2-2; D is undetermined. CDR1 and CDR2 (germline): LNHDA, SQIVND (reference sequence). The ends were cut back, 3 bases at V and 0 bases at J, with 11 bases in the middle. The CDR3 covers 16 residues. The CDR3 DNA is TGTGCCAGTAGTATCCCTACCGGGTCGAACACCGGGGAGCTGTTTTTT. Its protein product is CASSIPTGSNTGELFF.

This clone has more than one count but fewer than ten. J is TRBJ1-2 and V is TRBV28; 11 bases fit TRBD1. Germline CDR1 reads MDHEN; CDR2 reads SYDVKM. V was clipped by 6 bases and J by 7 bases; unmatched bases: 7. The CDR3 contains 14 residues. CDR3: CASRDGQGAGGYTF. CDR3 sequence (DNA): TGTGCCAGCAGGGACGGACAGGGGGCAGGTGGCTACACCTTC.

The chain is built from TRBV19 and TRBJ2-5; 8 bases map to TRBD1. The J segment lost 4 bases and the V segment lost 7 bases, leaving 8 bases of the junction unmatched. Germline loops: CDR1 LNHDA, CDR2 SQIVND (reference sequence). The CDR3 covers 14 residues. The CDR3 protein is CASTETGVGETQYF. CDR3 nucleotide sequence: TGTGCCAGTACAGAGACAGGGGTCGGAGAGACCCAGTACTTC.

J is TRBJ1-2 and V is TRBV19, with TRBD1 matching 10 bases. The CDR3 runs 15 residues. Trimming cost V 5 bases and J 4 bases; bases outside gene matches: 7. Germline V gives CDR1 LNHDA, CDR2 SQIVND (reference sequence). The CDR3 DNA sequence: TGTGCCAGTAGTCTAAGACAGGGGGCCGTCTATGGCTACACCTTC. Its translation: CASSLRQGAVYGYTF.

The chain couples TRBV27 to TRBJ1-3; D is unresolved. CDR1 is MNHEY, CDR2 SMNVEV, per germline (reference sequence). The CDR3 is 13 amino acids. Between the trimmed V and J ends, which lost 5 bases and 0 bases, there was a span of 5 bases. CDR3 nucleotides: TGTGCCAGCAGTAAGAGCTCTGGAAACACCATATATTTT. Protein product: CASSKSSGNTIYF.

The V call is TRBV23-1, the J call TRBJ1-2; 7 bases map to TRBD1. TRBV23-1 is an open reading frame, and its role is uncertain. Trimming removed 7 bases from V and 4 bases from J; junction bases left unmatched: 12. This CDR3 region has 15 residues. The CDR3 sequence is CASTSPGDSSYGYTF. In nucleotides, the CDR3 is TGCGCCAGCACCTCACCCGGGGACAGCTCCTATGGCTACACCTTC.

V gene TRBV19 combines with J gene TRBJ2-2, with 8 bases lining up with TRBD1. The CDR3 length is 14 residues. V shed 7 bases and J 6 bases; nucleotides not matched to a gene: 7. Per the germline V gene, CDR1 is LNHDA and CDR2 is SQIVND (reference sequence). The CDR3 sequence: CASTDRALAGELFF. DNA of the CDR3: TGTGCCAGTACGGACAGGGCTCTCGCCGGGGAGCTGTTTTTT.

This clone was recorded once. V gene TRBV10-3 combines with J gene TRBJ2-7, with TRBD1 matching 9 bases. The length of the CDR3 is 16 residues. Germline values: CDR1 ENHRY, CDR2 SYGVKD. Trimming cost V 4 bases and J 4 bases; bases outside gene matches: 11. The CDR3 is CAISAIQPGQGYEQYF. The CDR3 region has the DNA TGTGCCATCAGTGCTATACAGCCGGGACAGGGATACGAGCAGTACTTC.

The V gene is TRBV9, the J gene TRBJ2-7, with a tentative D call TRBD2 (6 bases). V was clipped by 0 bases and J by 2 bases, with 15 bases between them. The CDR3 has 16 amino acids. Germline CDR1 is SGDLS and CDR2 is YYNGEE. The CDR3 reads CASSVGLEGVAYEQYF. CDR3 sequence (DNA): TGTGCCAGCAGCGTAGGATTGGAGGGAGTCGCCTACGAGCAGTACTTC.

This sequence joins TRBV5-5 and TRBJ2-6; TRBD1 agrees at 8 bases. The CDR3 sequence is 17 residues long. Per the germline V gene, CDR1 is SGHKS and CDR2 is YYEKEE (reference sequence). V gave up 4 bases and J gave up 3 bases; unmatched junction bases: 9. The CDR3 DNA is TGTGCCAGCAGCCGTGGACAGGGATTGCGTGGGGCCAACGTCCTGACTTTC. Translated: CASSRGQGLRGANVLTF.

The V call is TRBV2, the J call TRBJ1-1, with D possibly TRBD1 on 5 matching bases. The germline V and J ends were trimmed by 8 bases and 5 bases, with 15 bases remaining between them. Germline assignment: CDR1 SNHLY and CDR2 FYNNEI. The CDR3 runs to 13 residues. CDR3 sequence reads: CASRVGGSTEAFF. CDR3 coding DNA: TGTGCCAGCCGGGTGGGGGGTAGTACTGAAGCTTTCTTT.

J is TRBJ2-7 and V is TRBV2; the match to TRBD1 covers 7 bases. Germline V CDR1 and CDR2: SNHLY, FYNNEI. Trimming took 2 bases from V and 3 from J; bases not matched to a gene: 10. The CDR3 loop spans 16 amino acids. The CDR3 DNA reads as TGTGCCAGCAGTGAATGGGTCGGGGACAGTTACTACGAGCAGTACTTC. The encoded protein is CASSEWVGDSYYEQYF. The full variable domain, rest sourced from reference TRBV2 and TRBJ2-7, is EPEVTQTPSHQVTQMGQEVILRCVPISNHLYFYWYRQILGQKVEFLVSFYNNEISEKSEIFDDQFSVERPDGSNFTLKIRSTKLEDSAMYFCASSEWVGDSYYEQYFGPGTRLTVT.

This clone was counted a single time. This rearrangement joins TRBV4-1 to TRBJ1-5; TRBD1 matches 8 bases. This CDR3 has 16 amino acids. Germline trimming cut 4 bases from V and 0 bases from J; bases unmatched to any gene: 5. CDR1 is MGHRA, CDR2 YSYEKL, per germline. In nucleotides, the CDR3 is TGCGCCAGCAGCCTCGGACAGGGTAGTAGCAATCAGCCCCAGCATTTT. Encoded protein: CASSLGQGSSNQPQHF.

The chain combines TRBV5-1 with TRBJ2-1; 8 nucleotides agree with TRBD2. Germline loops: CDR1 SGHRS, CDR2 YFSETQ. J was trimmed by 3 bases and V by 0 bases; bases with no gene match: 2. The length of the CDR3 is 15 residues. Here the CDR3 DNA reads TGCGCCAGCAGCTTGGGCGGGACTAGCTACAATGAGCAGTTCTTC. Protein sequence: CASSLGGTSYNEQFF. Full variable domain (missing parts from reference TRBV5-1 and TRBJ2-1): KAGVTQTPRYLIKTRGQQVTLSCSPISGHRSVSWYQQTPGQGLQFLFEYFSETQRNKGNFPGRFSGRQFSNSRSEMNVSTLELGDSALYLCASSLGGTSYNEQFFGPGTRLTVL.

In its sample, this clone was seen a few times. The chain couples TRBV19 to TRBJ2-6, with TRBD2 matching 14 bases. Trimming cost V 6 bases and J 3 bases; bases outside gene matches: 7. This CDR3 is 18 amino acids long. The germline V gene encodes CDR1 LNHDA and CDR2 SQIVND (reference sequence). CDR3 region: CASSMGLAGVYGANVLTF. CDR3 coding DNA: TGTGCCAGTAGCATGGGACTAGCGGGAGTATATGGGGCCAACGTCCTGACTTTC.

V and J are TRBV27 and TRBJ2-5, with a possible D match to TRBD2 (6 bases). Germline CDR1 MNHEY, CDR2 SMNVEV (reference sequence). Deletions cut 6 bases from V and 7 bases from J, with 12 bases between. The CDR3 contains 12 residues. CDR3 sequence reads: CASRTLGGTQYF. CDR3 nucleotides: TGTGCCAGCAGGACCTTGGGGGGGACCCAGTACTTC.